A selection of T cell receptor beta chains follows, all from one sample in a study of vaccination effects on CD4 cells after COVID-19. Their target antigens are unknown. Method: immunoSEQ multiplex PCR; TCRdb's copy keeps in-frame clones and lacks some. The table records 45,000 to 65,000 clones, approximately 81% of them present only once. The input for sequencing was CD4+ T cells from PBMCs cultured without peptide, taken after COVID-19 vaccination. The receptors stem from a human donor who received a COVID-19 vaccine. Both conserved end residues are part of each CDR3. D genes are given only for firm matches. The size field is filled for only some rows; it gives once, few, many or a size class.

j_gene	d_gene	v_gene	abundance	CDR3aa	CDR3nt
TRBJ1-1	.	TRBV6-6	.	CASSQQLNTEAFF	TGTGCCAGCAGCCAACAGTTGAACACTGAAGCTTTCTTT
TRBJ1-2	TRBD1	TRBV10-3	.	CAISRTGDGYTF	TGTGCCATCAGTCGGACAGGGGACGGCTACACCTTC
TRBJ2-7	.	TRBV7-2	.	CASSQRGGSREQYF	TGTGCCAGCAGCCAGAGGGGGGGGTCTCGGGAGCAGTACTTC
TRBJ1-5	.	TRBV3-1/TRBV3-2	medium-sized	CASSQVPGFSSNQPQHF	TGTGCCAGCAGCCAAGTACCAGGGTTTTCTAGCAATCAGCCCCAGCATTTT
TRBJ2-5	.	TRBV23-1	.	CAAGQQEETQYF	TGCGCCGCGGGACAGCAAGAAGAGACCCAGTACTTC
TRBJ2-7	.	TRBV6-5	.	CASSRTVSVYEQYF	TGTGCCAGCAGCCGGACAGTTTCAGTCTACGAGCAGTACTTC
TRBJ2-3	.	TRBV27	.	CASSLLSVAGTWGTDTQYF	TGTGCCAGCAGTTTACTCAGCGTGGCGGGGACCTGGGGGACAGATACGCAGTATTTT
TRBJ1-6	.	TRBV3-1/TRBV3-2	.	CASSQDQGDNSPLHF	TGTGCCAGCAGCCAAGACCAAGGGGATAATTCACCCCTCCACTTT
TRBJ1-1	TRBD1	TRBV18	.	CASSSGQGWTEAFF	TGTGCCAGCTCATCGGGACAGGGGTGGACTGAAGCTTTCTTT
TRBJ1-5	.	TRBV7-9	.	CASSSPAGRNQPQHF	TGTGCCAGCAGCTCCCCGGCAGGCCGCAATCAGCCCCAGCATTTT
TRBJ1-6	.	TRBV30	.	CAWSVRTAENSPLHF	TGTGCCTGGAGTGTACGGACAGCCGAGAATTCACCCCTCCACTTT
TRBJ1-2	.	TRBV6-2/TRBV6-3	once	CASSYSGREVNYGYTF	TGTGCCAGCAGTTACTCGGGCAGGGAGGTAAACTATGGCTACACCTTC
TRBJ2-7	.	TRBV9	.	CASSVDQGPYEQYF	TGTGCCAGCAGCGTAGATCAGGGACCCTACGAGCAGTACTTC
TRBJ2-2	.	TRBV6-2/TRBV6-3	.	CASIPGRDTGELFF	TGTGCCAGCATCCCCGGACGTGACACCGGGGAGCTGTTTTTT
TRBJ1-1	.	TRBV30	.	CAWSVRPPGMNTEAFF	TGTGCCTGGAGTGTACGACCCCCCGGGATGAACACTGAAGCTTTCTTT
TRBJ2-2	.	TRBV7-2	few	CASSSDTGELFF	TGTGCCAGCAGCTCGGACACCGGGGAGCTGTTTTTT
TRBJ2-1	.	TRBV24-1	once	CATSDPDRYEQFF	TGTGCCACCAGTGATCCCGACAGGTATGAGCAGTTCTTC
TRBJ2-1	TRBD1	TRBV3-1/TRBV3-2	.	CASRTGGNNEQFF	TGTGCCAGCAGGACAGGGGGCAACAATGAGCAGTTCTTC
TRBJ2-2	TRBD2	TRBV6-1	.	CASSGRLADVNTGELFF	TGTGCCAGCAGTGGTAGACTAGCGGACGTCAACACCGGGGAGCTGTTTTTT
TRBJ2-1	.	TRBV30	.	CAWSVGQLNEQFF	TGTGCCTGGAGCGTCGGACAGCTCAATGAGCAGTTCTTC
TRBJ1-2	.	TRBV6-1	few	CASSEGWTGYTF	TGTGCCAGCAGTGAAGGTTGGACTGGCTACACCTTC
TRBJ1-1	.	TRBV19	.	CASSTGQLNTEAFF	TGTGCCAGTAGTACGGGACAACTAAACACTGAAGCTTTCTTT
TRBJ1-5	.	TRBV7-8	.	CASQDGVTGQPQHF	TGTGCCAGCCAGGACGGGGTAACGGGACAGCCCCAGCATTTT
TRBJ1-2	TRBD1	TRBV7-2	.	CASSLHRGSGGYTF	TGTGCCAGCAGTCTTCACAGGGGGAGTGGTGGCTACACCTTC